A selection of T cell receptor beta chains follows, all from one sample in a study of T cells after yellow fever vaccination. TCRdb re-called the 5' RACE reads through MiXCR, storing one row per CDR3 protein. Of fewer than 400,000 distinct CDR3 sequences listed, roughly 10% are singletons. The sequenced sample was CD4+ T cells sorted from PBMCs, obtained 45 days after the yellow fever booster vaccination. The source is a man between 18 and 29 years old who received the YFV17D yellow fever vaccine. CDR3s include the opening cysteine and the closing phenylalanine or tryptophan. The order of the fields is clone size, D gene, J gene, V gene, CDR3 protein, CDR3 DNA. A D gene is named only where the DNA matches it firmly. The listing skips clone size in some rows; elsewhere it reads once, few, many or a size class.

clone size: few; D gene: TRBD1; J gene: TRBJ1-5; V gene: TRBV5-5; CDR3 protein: CASSWTGDPSNQPQHF; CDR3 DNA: TGTGCCAGCAGCTGGACAGGGGATCCTAGCAATCAGCCCCAGCATTTT
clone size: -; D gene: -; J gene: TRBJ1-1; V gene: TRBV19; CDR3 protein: CASTSGDAGTEAFF; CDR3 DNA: TGTGCCAGTACCTCAGGGGACGCGGGCACTGAAGCTTTCTTT
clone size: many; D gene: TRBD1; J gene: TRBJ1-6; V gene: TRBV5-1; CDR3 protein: CASSVTGGAGNSPLHF; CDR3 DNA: TGCGCCAGCAGCGTGACAGGGGGCGCGGGTAATTCACCCCTCCACTTT
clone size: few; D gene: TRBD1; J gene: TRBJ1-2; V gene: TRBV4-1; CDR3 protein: CASSQVAGGKYGYTF; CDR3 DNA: TGCGCCAGCAGCCAAGTGGCAGGGGGCAAGTATGGCTACACCTTC
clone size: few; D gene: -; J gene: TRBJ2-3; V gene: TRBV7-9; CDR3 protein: CASSFLLTSRSTDTQYF; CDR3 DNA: TGTGCCAGCAGCTTCCTTCTCACTAGCCGAAGCACAGATACGCAGTATTTT
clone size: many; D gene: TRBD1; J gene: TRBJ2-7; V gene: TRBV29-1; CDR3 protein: CSAGRDRGGSGEQYF; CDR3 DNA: TGCAGCGCAGGGAGGGACAGGGGCGGGTCGGGCGAGCAGTACTTC
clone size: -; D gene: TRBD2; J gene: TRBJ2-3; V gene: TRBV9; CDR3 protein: CASSVPSGGDTQYF; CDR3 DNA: TGTGCCAGCAGCGTGCCTAGCGGGGGGGATACGCAGTATTTT
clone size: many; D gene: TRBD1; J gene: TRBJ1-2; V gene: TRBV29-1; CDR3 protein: CSVASSGGYGYTF; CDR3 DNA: TGCAGCGTCGCTTCCTCAGGGGGCTATGGCTACACCTTC
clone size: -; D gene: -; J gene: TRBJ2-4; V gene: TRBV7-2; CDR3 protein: CASSPNLPKVQYF; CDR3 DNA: TGTGCCAGCAGCCCGAATCTACCAAAGGTTCAGTACTTC
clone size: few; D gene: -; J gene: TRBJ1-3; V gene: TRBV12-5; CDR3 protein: CASGLATRFSGNTIYF; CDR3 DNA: TGTGCTAGTGGTTTGGCGACAAGATTCTCTGGAAACACCATATATTTT
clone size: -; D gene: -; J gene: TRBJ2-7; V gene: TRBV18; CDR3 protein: CASSPRLPEQYF; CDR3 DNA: TGTGCCAGCTCACCACGACTCCCAGAGCAGTACTTC
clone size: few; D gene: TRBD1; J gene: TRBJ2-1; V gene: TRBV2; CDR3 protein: CASSLARTGQFF; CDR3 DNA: TGTGCCAGCAGTCTCGCCAGGACAGGGCAGTTCTTC
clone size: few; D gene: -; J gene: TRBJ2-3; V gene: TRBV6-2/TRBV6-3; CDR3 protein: CASSYSDSTDTQYF; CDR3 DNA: TGTGCCAGCAGTTACTCGGACAGCACAGATACGCAGTATTTT
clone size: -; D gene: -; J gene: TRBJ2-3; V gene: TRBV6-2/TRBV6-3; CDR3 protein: CASSYQWTSFLTQYF; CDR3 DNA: TGTGCCAGCAGTTACCAATGGACATCCTTCCTTACGCAGTATTTT
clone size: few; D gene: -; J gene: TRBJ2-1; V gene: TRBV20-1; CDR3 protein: CSARDRRQRHNEQFF; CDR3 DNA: TGCAGTGCTAGAGATCGGCGACAGCGGCACAATGAGCAGTTCTTC
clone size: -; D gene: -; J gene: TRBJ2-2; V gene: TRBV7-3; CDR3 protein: CASSLNPGGELFF; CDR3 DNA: TGTGCCAGCAGCCTCAACCCGGGCGGGGAGCTGTTTTTT
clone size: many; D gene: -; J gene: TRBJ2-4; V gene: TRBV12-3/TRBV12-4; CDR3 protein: CASSLWTSGENIQYF; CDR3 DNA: TGTGCCAGCAGTTTATGGACCTCAGGTGAAAACATTCAGTACTTC
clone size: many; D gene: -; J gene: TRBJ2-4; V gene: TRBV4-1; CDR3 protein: CASSQDWVREVKNIQYF; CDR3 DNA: TGCGCCAGCAGCCAAGATTGGGTCCGGGAAGTCAAAAACATTCAGTACTTC
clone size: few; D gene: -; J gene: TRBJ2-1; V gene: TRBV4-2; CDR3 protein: CASSQDVGTQRVQFF; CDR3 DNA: TGTGCCAGCAGCCAAGACGTCGGGACCCAAAGGGTGCAGTTCTTC
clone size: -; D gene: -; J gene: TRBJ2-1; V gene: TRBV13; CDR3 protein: CASSLSAQGEQFF; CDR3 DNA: TGTGCCAGCAGCTTAAGTGCACAGGGTGAGCAGTTCTTC
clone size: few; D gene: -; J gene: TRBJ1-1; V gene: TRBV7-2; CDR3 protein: CASSLEEFLKAFF; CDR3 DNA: TGTGCCAGCAGCTTAGAGGAGTTTTTAAAAGCTTTCTTT
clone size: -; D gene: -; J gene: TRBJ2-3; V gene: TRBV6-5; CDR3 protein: CASRQRSPGTQYF; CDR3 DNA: TGTGCCAGCAGGCAGCGGTCGCCAGGGACGCAGTATTTT
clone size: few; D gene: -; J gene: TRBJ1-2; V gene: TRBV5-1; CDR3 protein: CASAAGFYGYTF; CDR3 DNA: TGCGCCAGCGCGGCCGGGTTCTATGGCTACACCTTC
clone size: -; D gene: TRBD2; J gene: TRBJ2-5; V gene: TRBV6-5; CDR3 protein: CASSTLGGRKETQYF; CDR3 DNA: TGTGCCAGCAGTACCCTTGGCGGGAGAAAAGAGACCCAGTACTTC